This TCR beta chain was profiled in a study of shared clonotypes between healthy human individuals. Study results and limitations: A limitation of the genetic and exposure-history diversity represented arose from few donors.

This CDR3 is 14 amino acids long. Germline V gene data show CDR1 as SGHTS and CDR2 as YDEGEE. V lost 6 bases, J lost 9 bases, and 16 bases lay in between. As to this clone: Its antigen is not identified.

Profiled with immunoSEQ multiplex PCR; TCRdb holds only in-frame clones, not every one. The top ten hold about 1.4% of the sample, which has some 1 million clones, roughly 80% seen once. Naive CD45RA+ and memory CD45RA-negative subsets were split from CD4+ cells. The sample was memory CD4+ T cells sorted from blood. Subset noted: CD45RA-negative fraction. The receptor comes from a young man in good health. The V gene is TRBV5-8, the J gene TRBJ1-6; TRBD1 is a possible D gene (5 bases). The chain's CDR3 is CASTRTTGFSPLHF. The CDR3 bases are TGTGCCAGCACCCGAACCACAGGTTTTTCACCCCTCCACTTT.